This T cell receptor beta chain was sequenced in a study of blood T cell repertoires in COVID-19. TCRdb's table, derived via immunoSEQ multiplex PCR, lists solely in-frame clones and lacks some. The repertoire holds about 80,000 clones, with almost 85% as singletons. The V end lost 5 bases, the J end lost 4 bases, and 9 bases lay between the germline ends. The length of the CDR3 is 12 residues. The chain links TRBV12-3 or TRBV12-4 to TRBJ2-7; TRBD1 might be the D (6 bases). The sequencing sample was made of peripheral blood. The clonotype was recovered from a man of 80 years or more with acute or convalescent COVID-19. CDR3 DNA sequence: TGTGCCAGCAGTGAACAGGGATACGAGCAGTACTTC. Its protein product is CASSEQGYEQYF.